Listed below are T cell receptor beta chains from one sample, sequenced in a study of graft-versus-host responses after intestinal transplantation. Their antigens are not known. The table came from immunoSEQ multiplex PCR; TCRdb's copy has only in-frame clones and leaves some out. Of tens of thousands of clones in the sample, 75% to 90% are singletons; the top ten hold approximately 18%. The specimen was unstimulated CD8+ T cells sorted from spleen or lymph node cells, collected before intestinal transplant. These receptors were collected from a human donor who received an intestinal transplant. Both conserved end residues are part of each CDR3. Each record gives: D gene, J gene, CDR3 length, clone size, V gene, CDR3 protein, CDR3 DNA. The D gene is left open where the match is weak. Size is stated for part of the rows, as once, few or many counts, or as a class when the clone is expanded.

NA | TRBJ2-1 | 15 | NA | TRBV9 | CASSAQGGSYNEQFF | TGTGCCAGCAGCGCACAGGGAGGCTCCTACAATGAGCAGTTCTTC
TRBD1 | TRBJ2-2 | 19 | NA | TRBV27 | CASSQGARGALVYTGELFF | TGTGCCAGCAGCCAGGGGGCCAGGGGGGCATTGGTTTACACCGGGGAGCTGTTTTTT
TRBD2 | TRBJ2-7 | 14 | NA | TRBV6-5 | CASSYWRGGYEQYF | TGTGCCAGCAGTTACTGGCGGGGGGGTTACGAGCAGTACTTC
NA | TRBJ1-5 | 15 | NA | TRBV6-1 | CASSEWRGYWQPQHF | TGTGCCAGCAGTGAATGGAGGGGGTACTGGCAGCCCCAGCATTTT
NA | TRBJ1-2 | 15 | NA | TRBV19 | CASSILGTGSDGYTF | TGTGCCAGTAGTATTCTCGGCACAGGGAGCGATGGCTACACCTTC
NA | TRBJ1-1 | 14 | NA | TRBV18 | CASSRKGFPTEAFF | TGTGCCAGCTCACGCAAGGGCTTCCCCACTGAAGCTTTCTTT
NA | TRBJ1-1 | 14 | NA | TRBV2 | CASSEAGSNTEAFF | TGTGCCAGCAGTGAAGCCGGGTCGAACACTGAAGCTTTCTTT
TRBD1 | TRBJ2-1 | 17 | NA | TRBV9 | CASSLIGTGTNHNEQFF | TGTGCCAGCAGCTTGATAGGGACAGGGACGAACCACAATGAGCAGTTCTTC
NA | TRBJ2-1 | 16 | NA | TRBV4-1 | CASSQEWAETYNEQFF | TGCGCCAGCAGCCAAGAGTGGGCGGAGACCTACAATGAGCAGTTCTTC
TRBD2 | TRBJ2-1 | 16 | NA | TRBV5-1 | CASSYAAGAFGNEQFF | TGCGCCAGCAGTTATGCAGCGGGAGCATTCGGGAATGAGCAGTTCTTC
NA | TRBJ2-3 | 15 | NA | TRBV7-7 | CASSLEVGVTDTQYF | TGTGCTAGCAGCTTAGAAGTGGGAGTGACAGATACGCAGTATTTT
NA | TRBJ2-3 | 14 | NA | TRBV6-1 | CASSEPRSTDTQYF | TGTGCCAGCAGTGAACCCAGAAGCACAGATACGCAGTATTTT
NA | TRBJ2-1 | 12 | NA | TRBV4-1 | CASSQVNNEQFF | TGCGCCAGCAGCCAAGTTAACAATGAGCAGTTCTTC
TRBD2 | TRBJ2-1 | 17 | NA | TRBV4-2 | CASSQDPSGATYNEQFF | TGTGCCAGCAGCCAAGATCCTAGCGGGGCCACCTACAATGAGCAGTTCTTC
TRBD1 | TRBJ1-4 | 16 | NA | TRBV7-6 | CASSLHQGAVNEKLFF | TGTGCCAGCAGCTTACATCAGGGGGCGGTTAATGAAAAACTGTTTTTT
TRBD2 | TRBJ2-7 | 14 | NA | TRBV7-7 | CASSGGEGPGEQYF | TGTGCTAGCAGCGGGGGGGAGGGCCCGGGTGAGCAGTACTTC
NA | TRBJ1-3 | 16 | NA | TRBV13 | CASSPLQGRTGNTIYF | TGTGCCAGCAGCCCCCTACAGGGTCGCACGGGAAACACCATATATTTT
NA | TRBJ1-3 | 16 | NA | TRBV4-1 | CASSQAFGDVGNTIYF | TGCGCCAGCAGCCAAGCTTTCGGGGATGTTGGAAACACCATATATTTT
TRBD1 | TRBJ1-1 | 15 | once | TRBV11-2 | CASSPLQGGSTEAFF | TGTGCCAGCAGCCCACTACAGGGGGGATCCACTGAAGCTTTCTTT
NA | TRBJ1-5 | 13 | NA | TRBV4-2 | CASSQARDQPQHF | TGTGCCAGCAGCCAAGCACGGGATCAGCCCCAGCATTTT
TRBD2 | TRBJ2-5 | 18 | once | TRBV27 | CASSPTRVAGDYQETQYF | TGTGCCAGCAGTCCGACTCGGGTCGCGGGGGACTACCAAGAGACCCAGTACTTC
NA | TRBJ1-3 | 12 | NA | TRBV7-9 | CASSLEGNTIYF | TGTGCCAGCAGCTTAGAAGGAAACACCATATATTTT
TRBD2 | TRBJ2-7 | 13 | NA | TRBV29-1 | CSVVLAGEYEQYF | TGCAGCGTGGTACTAGCGGGAGAATACGAGCAGTACTTC
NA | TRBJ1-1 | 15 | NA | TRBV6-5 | CASRGIAWQRSKAFF | TGTGCCAGCAGGGGTATTGCGTGGCAAAGAAGCAAGGCTTTCTTT
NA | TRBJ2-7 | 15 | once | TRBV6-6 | CASSYFLGRGYEQYF | TGTGCCAGCAGTTACTTCCTCGGCAGAGGCTACGAGCAGTACTTC
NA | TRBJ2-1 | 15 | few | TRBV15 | CATSAPGSSYNEQFF | TGTGCCACAAGCGCCCCGGGGAGCTCCTACAATGAGCAGTTCTTC
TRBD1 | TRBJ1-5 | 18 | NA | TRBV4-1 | CASSQDRGRFLIRQPQHF | TGCGCCAGCAGCCAAGACAGGGGGCGTTTTCTTATCCGTCAGCCCCAGCATTTT
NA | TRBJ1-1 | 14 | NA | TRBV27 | CASSLSAPGTEAFF | TGTGCCAGCAGTTTATCTGCCCCGGGGACTGAAGCTTTCTTT
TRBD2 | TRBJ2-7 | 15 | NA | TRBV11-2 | CASSLSASGRTEQYF | TGTGCCAGCAGCTTATCAGCTAGCGGGAGAACCGAGCAGTACTTC
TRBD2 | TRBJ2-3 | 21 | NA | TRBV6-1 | CASSEGTASGGPWDGTDTQYF | TGTGCCAGCAGTGAAGGCACGGCTAGCGGGGGACCTTGGGACGGCACAGATACGCAGTATTTT